The rows below give T cell receptor beta chains drawn from one sample of a study of tumor-infiltrating lymphocytes in primary liver carcinoma. Each CDR3 protein is one row after TCRdb ran MiXCR on the multiplex PCR reads. Of some 190,000 distinct CDR3 sequences listed, around 81% are singletons. Material: tumor tissue from primary liver carcinoma. These TCRs come from a man in his forties with primary liver carcinoma and hepatitis B virus infection. Each CDR3 is given without its conserved first and last residue. The order of the fields is clone size, V gene, J gene, CDR3 protein. Expanded clones get a size class; other rows say once, few or many, or leave the size out.

.	TRBV5-6	TRBJ2-4	ASNQGPARSGAKNIQY
.	TRBV12-5	TRBJ2-7	ASGGTCSYEQY
.	TRBV5-1	TRBJ2-1	ANSWWGTWDEQF
once	TRBV6-2/TRBV6-3	TRBJ1-5	TSSPPTAGTSNQPQH
.	TRBV4-3	TRBJ2-5	ASSQAASVSTGETQY
.	TRBV7-2	TRBJ2-3	ASSIDGVSGTDTQY
.	TRBV6-6	TRBJ1-1	ASSGTGVSTQAF
.	TRBV11-1	TRBJ2-1	ASSIGLNNEQF
.	TRBV6-1	TRBJ1-2	ASRTGEAYGYA
.	TRBV10-2	TRBJ1-1	ASPGQGNTEPF
.	TRBV5-4	TRBJ2-2	ASSPGLAQITGEPF
.	TRBV29-1	TRBJ2-5	SCHVGAGQKTQY
.	TRBV28	TRBJ2-7	ASSLPGQGAGCEQY